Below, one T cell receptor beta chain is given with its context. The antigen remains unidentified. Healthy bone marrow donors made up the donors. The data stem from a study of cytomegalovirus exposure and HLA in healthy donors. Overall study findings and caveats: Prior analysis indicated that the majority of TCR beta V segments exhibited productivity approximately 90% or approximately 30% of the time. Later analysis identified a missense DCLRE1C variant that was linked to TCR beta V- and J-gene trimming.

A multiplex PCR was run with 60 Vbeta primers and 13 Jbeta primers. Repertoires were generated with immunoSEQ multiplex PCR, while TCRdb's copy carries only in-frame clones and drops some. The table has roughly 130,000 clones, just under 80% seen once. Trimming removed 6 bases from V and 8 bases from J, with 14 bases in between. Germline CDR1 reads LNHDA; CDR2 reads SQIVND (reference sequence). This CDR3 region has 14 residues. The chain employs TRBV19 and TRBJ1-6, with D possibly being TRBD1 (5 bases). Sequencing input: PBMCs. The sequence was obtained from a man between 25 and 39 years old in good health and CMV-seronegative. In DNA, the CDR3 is TGTGCCAGTAGCCCCCGGGGGGGTGATTCACCCCTCCACTTT. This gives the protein CASSPRGGDSPLHF.